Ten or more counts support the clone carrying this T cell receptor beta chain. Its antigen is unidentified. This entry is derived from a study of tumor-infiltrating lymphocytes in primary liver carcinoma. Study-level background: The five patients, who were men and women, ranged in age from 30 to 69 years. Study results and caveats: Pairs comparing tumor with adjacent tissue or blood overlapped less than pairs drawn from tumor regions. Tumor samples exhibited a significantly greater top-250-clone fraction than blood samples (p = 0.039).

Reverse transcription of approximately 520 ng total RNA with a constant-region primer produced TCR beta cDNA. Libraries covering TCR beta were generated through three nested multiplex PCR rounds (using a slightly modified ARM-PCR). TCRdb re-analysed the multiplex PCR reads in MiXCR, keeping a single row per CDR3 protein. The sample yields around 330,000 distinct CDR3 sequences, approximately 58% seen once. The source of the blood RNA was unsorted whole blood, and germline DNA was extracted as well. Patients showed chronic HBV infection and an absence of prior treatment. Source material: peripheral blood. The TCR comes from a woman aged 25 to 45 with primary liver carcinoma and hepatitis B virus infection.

CDR3 sequence: CASRPPGRHVRLFF. The CDR3 DNA reads as TGTGCCAGCAGACCTCCGGGACGTCACGTGCGGCTGTTTTTT. The genes are TRBV11-2 and TRBJ2-2, with D perhaps being TRBD1 or TRBD2 (5 bases each). Deletions cut 6 bases from V and 13 bases from J, with 21 bases between. The CDR3 has 14 residues. The germline CDR1 and CDR2 sequences are SGHAT and FQNNGV.